Listed below are T cell receptor beta chains from one sample, sequenced in a study of cytomegalovirus exposure and HLA in healthy donors. Data came from immunoSEQ multiplex PCR; TCRdb stores just in-frame clones and leaves some out. The sample holds some 95,000 clones, approximately 65% seen once. Material: PBMCs. The receptors were sampled from a man aged 30 to 45 in good health and CMV-seronegative. CDR3s include the opening cysteine and the closing phenylalanine or tryptophan. Fields, in order: V gene, J gene, CDR3 protein.

TRBV5-6	TRBJ2-7	CASSLDGTSGYPYEQYF
TRBV7-9	TRBJ1-2	CASSLSGADYGYTF
TRBV28	TRBJ1-3	CASSSTTGLLSGNTIYF
TRBV7-9	TRBJ1-1	CASSPRGASGVTEAFF
TRBV30	TRBJ1-2	CAWSPFTPYGYTF
TRBV15	TRBJ1-2	CATSSVGQAINYGYTF
TRBV7-9	TRBJ2-1	CSSSFTGTGIEQFF
TRBV6-5	TRBJ1-2	CASTGTNYGYTF
TRBV19	TRBJ2-3	CASGLEGNTQYF
TRBV28	TRBJ2-7	CASSLGTGPYEQYF
TRBV9	TRBJ2-5	CASSVDQGETQYF
TRBV9	TRBJ2-2	CASSVDRNTGELFF
TRBV30	TRBJ2-3	CAWSVYSSGGRTFTDTQYF
TRBV9	TRBJ1-2	CASSVEIVGGGYTF
TRBV9	TRBJ1-1	CASSPQGAPDAEAFF
TRBV6-4	TRBJ2-3	CASSATSGGTDTQYF
TRBV20-1	TRBJ1-4	CSAPYREKLFF
TRBV28	TRBJ2-7	CASSGLAGAYGYEQYF
TRBV6-5	TRBJ2-7	CASSPTSGTYEQYF
TRBV2	TRBJ1-5	CASRTGGAGYQPQHF
TRBV10-3	TRBJ2-2	CAIRQGIGELFF
TRBV29-1	TRBJ1-1	CSVAQGGTEAFF
TRBV5-1	TRBJ1-2	CASSLSGGAYGYTF
TRBV7-6	TRBJ2-5	CASSGRARETQYF
TRBV5-1	TRBJ2-7	CASSPQAGADEQYF
TRBV5-1	TRBJ1-1	CASSLQGAHTEAFF
TRBV28	TRBJ2-7	CASSGGRLAGGSYEQYF
TRBV5-1	TRBJ2-7	CASSLGDSLGEQYF
TRBV2	TRBJ1-1	CASSEARTEAFF
TRBV7-2	TRBJ1-1	CASSASDRGGTEAFF
TRBV30	TRBJ1-4	CAWRRHSTNEKLFF
TRBV6-5	TRBJ2-3	CASSYSKGADTQYF
TRBV10-3	TRBJ1-4	CASRGTGGEKLFF
TRBV5-1	TRBJ2-7	CASSFFGSTENEQYF